The 10 T cell receptor beta chains below were found in one sample sequenced in a study of T cells in Graves' hyperthyroidism and ophthalmopathy. TCR beta CDR3 sequences were amplified from RNA transcripts. During a first-round RT-PCR of the TCR CDR3, the HTBI primer set was used. TCRdb used MiXCR to reprocess the multiplex PCR reads, holding one entry per CDR3 protein. Among about 660,000 distinct CDR3 sequences listed, nearly 45% were seen once. The material sequenced was peripheral blood or thyroid tissue (not recorded which). The origin of the receptors is an adult man with Graves' disease, either hyperthyroidism or ophthalmopathy (not recorded which).

Comment on this clonotype: One end of the junction fails to match germline, which may point to a read error. The rearrangement joins TRBV2 to TRBJ1-5; 8 positions agree with TRBD1. Germline CDR1 reads SNHLY; CDR2 reads FYNNEI. This CDR3 is 14 amino acids long. The CDR3 is CASRDRAQGQPRHF. The CDR3 DNA reads TGTGCCAGCAGGGACAGGGCCCAGGGACAGCCCCGGCATTTT.

Many counts were recorded for this clonotype. The J gene is TRBJ1-4, the V gene TRBV2, with D possibly being TRBD1 (5 bases). V was cut by 5 bases and J by 0 bases, with 10 bases left in between. The CDR3 consists of 15 residues. CDR1 and CDR2 from the germline V gene are SNHLY and FYNNEI. The CDR3 DNA is TGTGCCAGCAGTTTCGAACAGGCAACTAATGAAAAACTGTTTTTT. Translated, it gives CASSFEQATNEKLFF.

Note on this clonotype: This clone may be a read error of a much larger clone one base away. Written as DNA, the CDR3 is TGTGCCAGCAGTGAGGGGACTAGCGGGGCCTACGAGCAGTACTTC. This gives the protein CASSEGTSGAYEQYF. This rearrangement joins TRBV6-1 to TRBJ2-7; TRBD2 agrees at 13 bases. The CDR3 extends over 15 amino acids. Germline V gene data show CDR1 as MNHNS and CDR2 as SASEGT. J lost 2 bases, V lost 3 bases, and 1 base had no gene match.

The gene calls are TRBV24-1 and TRBJ2-5, with 9 bases that match TRBD1. After removal of 6 bases from V and 2 bases from J, the junction contained 9 bases not matched to a gene. Germline V gene lookup returns CDR1 KGHDR and CDR2 SFDVKD. This CDR3 region has 16 residues. CDR3 sequence reads: CATSRTGTGSQETQYF. Written as DNA, the CDR3 is TGTGCCACCAGTCGGACCGGGACAGGGAGTCAAGAGACCCAGTACTTC.

The rearrangement joins TRBV20-1 to TRBJ1-5, with TRBD1 matching 8 bases. V lost 1 base and J lost 11; bases outside the gene matches: 4. This CDR3 comprises 12 residues. CDR1 and CDR2 (germline): DFQATT, SNEGSKA (reference sequence). DNA for the CDR3: TGCAGTGCTAGAGGGACAGGGAGAGCCCAGCATTTT. It is translated as CSARGTGRAQHF.

As regards this clonotype: One end of the junction is discordant with germline, which a read error may explain. The genes are TRBV7-2 and TRBJ1-5; a weak D match, TRBD1 (5 bases). The germline V gene encodes CDR1 SGHTA and CDR2 FQGNSA. The CDR3 has 15 amino acids. The CDR3 DNA is TGTGCCAGCAGCTTAGGCCAGGGTGGCAATCGGCCCCAGCATTTT. Its translation: CASSLGQGGNRPQHF.

This rearrangement joins TRBV10-3 to TRBJ1-5; D is unresolved. This CDR3 is built from 11 residues. Germline CDR1 and CDR2: ENHRY and SYGVKD. The V and J ends lost 11 bases and 6 bases respectively, with 11 bases between them. The CDR3 sequence is CAETSPQPQHF. CDR3 nucleotides: TGTGCCGAGACTAGTCCTCAGCCCCAGCATTTT.

This clonotype showed up many times. The CDR3 is CASSLGSSSPLHF. Here the CDR3 DNA reads TGTGCCAGCAGCTTAGGGTCGTCCTCACCCCTCCACTTT. The chain has TRBV7-3 and TRBJ1-6; D gene ambiguous. Trimming left V 2 bases short and J 10 bases short, with 9 bases between. Germline assignment: CDR1 SGHTA and CDR2 FQGTGA. The CDR3 is 13 residues long.

The chain's CDR3 is CSVGGRGEGYGYTF. The CDR3 nucleotides are TGCAGCGTTGGGGGAAGGGGCGAGGGCTATGGCTACACCTTC. The rearrangement uses TRBV29-1 and TRBJ1-2; D perhaps matches TRBD1 (5 bases). CDR3 length: 14 amino acids. V was shortened by 4 bases and J by 4 bases, with 16 bases between the two germline ends. CDR1 and CDR2 from the germline V gene are SQVTM and ANQGSEA.

This clonotype was observed at least ten times. The chain employs TRBV2 and TRBJ1-5, with no clear D. This CDR3 is 15 amino acids long. Germline V CDR1 and CDR2: SNHLY, FYNNEI. V gave up 7 bases and J gave up 2 bases, with 15 bases separating them. The DNA for the CDR3 is TGTGCCAGCAAGGCGGGTGGACCTCGCAATCAGCCCCAGCATTTT. Its protein is CASKAGGPRNQPQHF.